Listed below are T cell receptor beta chains from one sample, sequenced in a study of somatic mutations in cytotoxic T cells in rheumatoid arthritis. Repertoires were generated with immunoSEQ multiplex PCR, while TCRdb's copy carries only in-frame clones and drops some. The sample consists of about 5,200 clones, 70% to 85% of them appearing once. The sequenced sample consisted of CD8+ T cells sorted from blood. These receptors were obtained from a woman in her fifties or sixties with rheumatoid arthritis. Both conserved end residues are part of each CDR3. The D gene is left open where the match is weak. Clone size is not always given. Where it is, it says once, few, many or a class for expanded clones.

D,size,V,J,CDR3,DNA
NA,NA,TRBV7-9,TRBJ2-7,CASSLFMGLSSYEQYF,TGTGCCAGCAGCTTATTTATGGGACTTAGCTCCTACGAGCAGTACTTC
TRBD1,NA,TRBV28,TRBJ1-1,CASRKTGTGGAGDTEAFF,TGTGCCAGCAGGAAGACCGGGACAGGGGGCGCGGGTGATACTGAAGCTTTCTTT
NA,NA,TRBV5-6,TRBJ2-1,CASSFSPNEQFF,TGTGCCAGCAGCTTCTCTCCCAATGAGCAGTTCTTC
TRBD1,NA,TRBV10-2,TRBJ2-7,CASRQGADKVQYF,TGCGCCAGCAGACAGGGGGCGGACAAGGTGCAGTACTTC
NA,NA,TRBV7-9,TRBJ2-7,CASSSPLSSPYEQYF,TGTGCCAGCAGCTCCCCCTTGAGTAGTCCCTACGAGCAGTACTTC
NA,NA,TRBV2,TRBJ2-7,CASSWARGAYEQYF,TGTGCCAGCAGTTGGGCCAGGGGAGCCTACGAGCAGTACTTC
NA,NA,TRBV4-1,TRBJ2-2,CASSQAASTGELFF,TGCGCCAGCAGCCAAGCAGCGTCCACCGGGGAGCTGTTTTTT
NA,NA,TRBV27,TRBJ2-1,CASSLIGFGSYNEQFF,TGTGCCAGCAGTTTAATTGGATTCGGGTCCTACAATGAGCAGTTCTTC
NA,once,TRBV13,TRBJ1-1,CASSLTEGPGTEAFF,TGTGCCAGCAGCTTAACGGAGGGTCCGGGCACTGAAGCTTTCTTT
NA,once,TRBV18,TRBJ1-3,CASSSLDTSGNTIYF,TGTGCCAGCTCATCACTGGACACGTCTGGAAACACCATATATTTT
TRBD2,NA,TRBV27,TRBJ2-3,CASSYQLAGSDTQYF,TGTGCCAGCAGTTATCAACTAGCGGGGTCAGATACGCAGTATTTT
NA,once,TRBV27,TRBJ2-3,CASSLWSGTDTQYF,TGTGCCAGCAGTTTATGGTCGGGGACAGATACGCAGTATTTT
NA,once,TRBV2,TRBJ2-1,CASIGAGNPNEQFF,TGTGCCAGCATAGGAGCGGGTAACCCCAATGAGCAGTTCTTC
TRBD2,NA,TRBV9,TRBJ2-7,CASSPTTAGDYEQYF,TGTGCCAGCAGCCCCACTACAGCGGGGGACTACGAGCAGTACTTC
TRBD1,NA,TRBV28,TRBJ1-5,CASSPRTGNQPQHF,TGTGCCAGCAGTCCTCGGACAGGTAATCAGCCCCAGCATTTT
NA,NA,TRBV27,TRBJ1-2,CATLGGYGYTF,TGTGCCACCCTGGGGGGCTATGGCTACACCTTC
NA,NA,TRBV27,TRBJ2-3,CASSPLVTDTQYF,TGTGCCAGCAGTCCCTTAGTCACAGATACGCAGTATTTT
NA,NA,TRBV30,TRBJ2-2,CAWSVSGTGELFF,TGTGCCTGGAGTGTATCCGGGACCGGGGAGCTGTTTTTT